This T cell receptor beta chain emerged from a study of cytotoxic CD8 clonotypes in ibrutinib-treated CLL (dated by TCRdb to the early 2020s). At the level of the whole study: In this cohort, around 14 patients were treatment-naive and fewer than 13 were relapsed/refractory, while fewer than 18 had unmutated IGHV. An average of around 250,000 productive templates and 80,000 to 100,000 productive rearrangements was obtained per sample. Response samples were obtained after a median of around eleven months of treatment, with a range of roughly 6 to 36 months. Cryopreserved peripheral blood mononuclear cells were collected at three points: before therapy, at response, and at either sustained remission or disease progression. Partial responses were observed in 24 patients and complete responses in 2; after a median follow-up of around 64 months, remission was maintained in about 15 patients and progression was observed in some twelve. Of the approximately 86 participants in the trial, roughly 26 had longitudinal samples available. All remission and progressive disease samples were collected while patients were still receiving ibrutinib. Overall study outcomes, separate from this receptor: Sustained-remission and progressing patients did not have matched sampling times, and lymph node repertoires were not examined. At ibrutinib response clonality went up, during sustained remission it held steady, and at progression it dropped back toward baseline. Baseline clonality was found to be higher than that of age-matched healthy donors and was strongly correlated with circulating CD8+ T-cell counts. Public clonotypes were rare and either shrank or stayed stable during treatment, and the rise in clonality at ibrutinib response reflected expansion of private clonotypes.

From the germline V gene, CDR1 is SGHRS and CDR2 is YFSETQ. From the cysteine up to the phenylalanine, the CDR3 has a length of 16 residues. Of the read, only the CDR3 DNA is kept; its 48 bases are in frame from base 1. V loses 3 bases at its end and J loses 7 bases; junction bases beyond the gene matches: 12. A MiSeq instrument was used for deep resolution sequencing, which targeted depths ranging from 1 in 1 million up to 1 in 200,000 T cells, with coverage averaging 10x for each clonotype. The immunoSEQ hsTCRB Kit was used to generate the TCR beta libraries. On the authors' methods: Data were analyzed with ImmunoSEQ Data Assistant and ImmunoSEQ Analyzer, with V, D and J genes assigned per IMGT definitions. Clonality, which ranges from 0 to 1, was calculated as one minus the normalized Shannon entropy of productive rearrangement frequencies. Only overrepresented clonotypes making up at least 0.05% of each patient's repertoire were included in the public clonotype analysis. Repertoires from about a dozen age-matched healthy donors in immuneACCESS were used as clonality controls. This immuneACCESS table, as held by TCRdb, lists in-frame sequences with V and J called but not all clones. Of the missing ones, under half trace to an unresolved V gene in checked studies; the others have no known cause. The V and J calls and clone size are taken from that table; D and trimming were inferred from the DNA. The sample includes 65,000 to 85,000 clones, with 75% to 90% observed a single time. Less than 40% of the sample rests with the top ten.

The label giving this sample's time point can be read as: 24 months on ibrutinib. For TCR beta library preparation, about 2.1 micrograms of genomic DNA were extracted from the cryopreserved PBMCs. Longitudinal blood samples from CLL patients receiving ibrutinib monotherapy were subjected to high-throughput TCR beta sequencing. Patients were enrolled in a phase 2 open-label single-center ibrutinib monotherapy trial. This clone has a single count. Its recognized antigen is unknown. Base qualities are not at hand, and no much larger clone is one base apart. The input for sequencing was PBMCs, taken after 24 months of ibrutinib treatment. The sequence is built from TRBV5-1 and TRBJ1-1; 10 of the junction bases match TRBD1. This clonotype originated in a human donor with chronic lymphocytic leukemia. This receptor has the CDR3 CASSSTGGEPTLEAFF. The DNA is as follows: TGCGCCAGCAGCTCGACAGGGGGCGAACCGACCCTTGAAGCTTTCTTT. Supplemented by the reference TRBV5-1 and TRBJ1-1 proteins around the CDR3, the complete variable domain is KAGVTQTPRYLIKTRGQQVTLSCSPISGHRSVSWYQQTPGQGLQFLFEYFSETQRNKGNFPGRFSGRQFSNSRSEMNVSTLELGDSALYLCASSSTGGEPTLEAFFGQGTRLTVV.